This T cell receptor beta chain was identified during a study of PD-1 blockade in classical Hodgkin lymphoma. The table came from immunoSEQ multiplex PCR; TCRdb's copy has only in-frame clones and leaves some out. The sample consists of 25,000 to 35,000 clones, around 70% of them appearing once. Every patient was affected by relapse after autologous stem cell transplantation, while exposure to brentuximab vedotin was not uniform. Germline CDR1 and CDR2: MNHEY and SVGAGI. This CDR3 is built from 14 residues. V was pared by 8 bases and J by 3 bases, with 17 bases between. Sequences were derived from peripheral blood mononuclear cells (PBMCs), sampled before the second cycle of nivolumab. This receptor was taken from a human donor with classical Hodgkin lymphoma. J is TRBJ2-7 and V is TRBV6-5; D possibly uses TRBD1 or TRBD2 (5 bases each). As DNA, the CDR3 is TGTGCCAGCGAGGGCAGGGCAGGCCGCTACGAGCAGTACTTC. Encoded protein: CASEGRAGRYEQYF.